What follows describes a single T cell receptor (beta chain). Its target is unknown. This sample was taken from a study of somatic mutations in cytotoxic T cells in rheumatoid arthritis. Overall study context: Several of the V beta antibody-stained T-cell populations were flow-sorted at nearly 100% purity; V beta1+ cells were among them and were sequenced for TCRB.

Data came from immunoSEQ multiplex PCR; TCRdb stores just in-frame clones and leaves some out. In the table there are under 20,000 clones, approximately 87% of which are singletons. The study, taken as a whole, reports: The authors did not adjust the slight TRBV07 underrepresentation in rheumatoid arthritis patients for multiple comparisons. Greater age accompanied higher CD8+ clonality in rheumatoid arthritis patients, a pattern that was absent in healthy controls.

The CDR3 extends over 16 amino acids. Germline assignment: CDR1 PRHDT and CDR2 FYEKMQ (reference sequence). Between the trimmed V and J ends, which lost 0 bases and 2 bases, there was a span of 13 bases. The chain employs TRBV13 and TRBJ1-1; D gene ambiguous. Sample: CD8+ T cells sorted from blood. This TCR derives from a man aged 35 to 55 in good health. This chain's CDR3 is CASSLGPVFYNTEAFF. The CDR3 DNA follows: TGTGCCAGCAGCTTAGGGCCAGTCTTTTACAACACTGAAGCTTTCTTT.